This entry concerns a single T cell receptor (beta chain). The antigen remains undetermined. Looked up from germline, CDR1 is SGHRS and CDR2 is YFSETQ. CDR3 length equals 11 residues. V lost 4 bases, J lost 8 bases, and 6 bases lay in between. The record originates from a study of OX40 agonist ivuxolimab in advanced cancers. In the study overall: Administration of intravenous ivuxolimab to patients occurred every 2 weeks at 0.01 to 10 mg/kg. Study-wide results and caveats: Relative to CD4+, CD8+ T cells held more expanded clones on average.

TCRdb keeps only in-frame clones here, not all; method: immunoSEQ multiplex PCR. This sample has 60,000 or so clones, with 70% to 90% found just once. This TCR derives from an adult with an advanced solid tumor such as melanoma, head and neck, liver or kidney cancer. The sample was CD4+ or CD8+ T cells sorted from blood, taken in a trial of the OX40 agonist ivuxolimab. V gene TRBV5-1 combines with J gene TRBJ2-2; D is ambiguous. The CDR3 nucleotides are TGCGCCAGCAGCAGCAAGGGGGAGCTGTTTTTT. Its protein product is CASSSKGELFF.